This T cell receptor beta chain is from a study of shared clonotypes between healthy human individuals. General study points: Sampling included only blood; tissue repertoires likely differ. Non-shared clonotypes displayed generation probabilities falling below those of clonotypes present in all four donors. Clonotype sharing among the donors was expected to vary with sequencing depth.

Measured with immunoSEQ multiplex PCR; TCRdb has only the in-frame clones, and not every one. The profile covers about 520,000 clones, with approximately 95% appearing a single time and under 0.065% taken by the ten largest. Notes on this clone: Its specificity is not known.

The trim removed 4 bases at V and 6 bases at J, leaving 6 bases unmatched. This CDR3 has 13 amino acids. Germline assignment: CDR1 SGHVS and CDR2 FNYEAQ. The clonotype was recovered from a woman in her twenties or thirties in good health. The chain carries TRBV7-6 and TRBJ2-7; 7 bases match TRBD2. The source material was naive CD4+ T cells sorted from blood. Subset reported: CD45RA+ positively selected. In nucleotides, the CDR3 is TGTGCCAGCAGCTCCCGACTAGCAGGCGAGCAGTACTTC. As protein: CASSSRLAGEQYF.